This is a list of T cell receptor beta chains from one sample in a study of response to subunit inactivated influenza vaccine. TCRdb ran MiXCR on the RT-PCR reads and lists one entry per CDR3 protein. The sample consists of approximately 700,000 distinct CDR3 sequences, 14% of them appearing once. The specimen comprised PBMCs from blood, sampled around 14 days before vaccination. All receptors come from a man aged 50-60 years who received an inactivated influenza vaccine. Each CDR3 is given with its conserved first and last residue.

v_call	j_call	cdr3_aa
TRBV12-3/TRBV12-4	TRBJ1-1	CASTPWGADTEAFF
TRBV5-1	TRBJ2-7	CASSLERNEQYF
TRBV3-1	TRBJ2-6	CASGDRFSGANVLTF
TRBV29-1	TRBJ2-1	CSVDVFGGRVGSNEQFF
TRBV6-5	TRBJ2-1	CASSYSSGTAAYNEQFF
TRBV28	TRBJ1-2	CASSPSAWNNNYGYTF
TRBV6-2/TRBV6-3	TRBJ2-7	CASSYPDGSYEQYF
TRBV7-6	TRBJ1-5	CASSLRVSGIRHF
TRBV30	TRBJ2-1	CASDSYNEQFF
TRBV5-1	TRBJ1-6	CASSPDGYNSPLHF
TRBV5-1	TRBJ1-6	CASSLENGSPLHF
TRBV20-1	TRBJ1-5	CSAKPIGPPNQPQHF
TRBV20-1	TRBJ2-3	CSALTSGDWDTQYF
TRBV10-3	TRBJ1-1	CAISESLNTEAFF
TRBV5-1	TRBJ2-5	CASSLTAQAETQYF
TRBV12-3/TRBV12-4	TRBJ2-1	CASSRLAGGPYEQFF
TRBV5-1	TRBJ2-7	CASGTTSYEQYF
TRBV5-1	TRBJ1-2	CASSLEGTPSNYGYTF
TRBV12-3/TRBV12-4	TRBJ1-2	CASSRDRGQIGGYTF
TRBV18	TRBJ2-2	CASSPLSTVDGELFF
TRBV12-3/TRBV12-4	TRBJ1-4	CASRVQGGGEKLFF
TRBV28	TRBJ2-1	CASSFGPRGGGNSYNEQFF
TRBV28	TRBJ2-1	CASSPLLAGVRNEQFF
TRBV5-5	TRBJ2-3	CASSLDWRSTDTQYF
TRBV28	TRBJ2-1	CASSNPTFAVLPAGAWNEQFF
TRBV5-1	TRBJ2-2	CASSPGQEYTGELFF
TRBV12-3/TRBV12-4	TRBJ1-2	CASSLRQMEGYTF
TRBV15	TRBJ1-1	CATSRDRGRFTEAFF
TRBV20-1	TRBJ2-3	CSASQQGRRRDTQYF
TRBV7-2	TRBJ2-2	CASSFLTGNTGELFF
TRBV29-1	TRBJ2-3	CSVERTGDSTDTQYF
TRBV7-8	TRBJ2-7	CASSPTDRGIDEQYF
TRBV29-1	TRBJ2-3	CSASGAGGDTQYF
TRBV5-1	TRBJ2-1	CASSSGTGVANEQFF
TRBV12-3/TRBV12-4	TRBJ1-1	CASSLAPTSGNTEAFF
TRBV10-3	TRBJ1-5	CAISEYPPGSGNQPQHF
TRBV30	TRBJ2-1	CAWSVEWLRGAEQFF
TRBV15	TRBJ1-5	CATSRDKGSNQPQHF
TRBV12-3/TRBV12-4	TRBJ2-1	CASSFVGEQFF
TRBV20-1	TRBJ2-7	CSARPGLGPYEQYF
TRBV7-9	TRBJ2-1	CASSPGLTSSYNEQFF
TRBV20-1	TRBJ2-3	CSARGRPGTDTQYF
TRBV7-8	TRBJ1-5	CASSHENRGLIQPQHF
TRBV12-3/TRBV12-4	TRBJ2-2	CASRGQGVTGELFF
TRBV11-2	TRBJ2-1	CASSDGQQYDEQFF
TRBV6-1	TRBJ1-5	CASSEGQNNQPQHF
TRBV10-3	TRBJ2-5	CAITAGNFQETQYF
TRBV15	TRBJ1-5	CATSGGTGLSQPQHF
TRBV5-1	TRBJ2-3	CASSPQGAITDTQYF
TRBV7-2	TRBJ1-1	CASSLRTGKNTEAFF
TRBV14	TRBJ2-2	CASSLGTSRNTGELFF
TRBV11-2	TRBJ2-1	CASKLTTYNEQFF
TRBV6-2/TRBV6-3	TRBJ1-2	CASSPPDRVGNYGYTF